This entry describes one T cell receptor beta chain. Its antigen is currently unknown. Germline lookup yields CDR1 MNHEY and CDR2 SMNVEV (reference sequence). This CDR3 region has 14 residues. Trimming took 8 bases from V and 4 from J; bases not matched to a gene: 5. This entry is derived from a study of shared clonotypes between healthy human individuals. Across the study: Per-donor plates numbered three CD4 naive, three CD4 memory, two CD8 naive and one CD8 memory.

Findings and caveats of the study: Among the subsets, naive ones generally showed larger estimated richness than memory ones. Roughly 5% of naive CD4 clonotypes were common to several donors.

From CD4+ cells came CD45RA+ naive and CD45RA-negative memory subsets. Profiled with immunoSEQ multiplex PCR; TCRdb holds only in-frame clones, not every one. The sample gives some 1.5 million clones, 95% to 99% of which show up once; 0.4% to 0.45% is in the top ten. Material: naive CD4+ T cells sorted from blood. As to subset: CD45RA+ positively selected. This TCR was sampled from a man younger than 45 in good health. The chain joins TRBV27 to TRBJ2-4; 10 bases agree with TRBD2. The CDR3 is CASRTSGTKNIQYF. The DNA for the CDR3 is TGTGCCAGCCGGACTAGCGGAACTAAAAACATTCAGTACTTC.